This T cell receptor beta chain appears in the sequencing data of a study of cytomegalovirus exposure and HLA in healthy donors. Notes on the study in general: Beyond CMV serostatus, there was no information to go on about immune exposure. V- and J-gene trimming of TCR beta was linked (in a later analysis) to a missense DCLRE1C variant. Around 160 TCR beta chains were listed as cytomegalovirus-associated. Earlier findings revealed that most TCR beta V segments proved productive either about 87% or about 30% of the time.

This clone was seen a few times. Its antigen remains unknown. The study ran its PCR with 60 Vbeta and 13 Jbeta primers. Generated by immunoSEQ multiplex PCR, the TCRdb table keeps only in-frame clones and is missing some. The sample yields about 120,000 clones, about four fifths seen once. This CDR3 is built from 16 residues. Per germline, CDR1 MNHNY and CDR2 SVGAGI (reference sequence). Trimming removed 4 bases from V and 1 base from J, with 14 bases in between. The chain recombines TRBV6-6 with TRBJ1-3; D perhaps matches TRBD1 (6 bases). The TCR was taken from a female donor in good health and CMV-seropositive. Source material: PBMCs. The CDR3 nucleotides read TGTGCCAGCAGTTCCCGTGCCGGGACATCTGGAAACACCATATATTTT. This sequence encodes CASSSRAGTSGNTIYF.